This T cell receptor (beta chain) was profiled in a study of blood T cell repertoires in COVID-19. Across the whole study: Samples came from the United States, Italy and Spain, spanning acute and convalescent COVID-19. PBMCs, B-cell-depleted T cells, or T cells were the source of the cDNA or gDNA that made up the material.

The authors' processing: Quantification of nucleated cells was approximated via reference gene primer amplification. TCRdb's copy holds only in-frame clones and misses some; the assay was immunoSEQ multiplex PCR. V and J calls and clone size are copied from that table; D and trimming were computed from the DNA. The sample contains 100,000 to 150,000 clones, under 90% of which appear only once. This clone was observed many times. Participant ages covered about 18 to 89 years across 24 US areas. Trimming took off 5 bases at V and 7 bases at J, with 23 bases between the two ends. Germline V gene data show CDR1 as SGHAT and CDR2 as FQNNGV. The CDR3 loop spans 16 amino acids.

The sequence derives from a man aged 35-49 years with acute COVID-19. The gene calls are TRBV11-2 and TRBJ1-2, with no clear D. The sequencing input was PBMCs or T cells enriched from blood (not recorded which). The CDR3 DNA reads TGTGCCAGCAGCCCTCTGAGAGGGCGCGACCTCAGTGGCTACACCTTC. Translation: CASSPLRGRDLSGYTF.